The 22 T cell receptor beta chains below were found in one sample sequenced in a study of T-cell memory formation after mild COVID-19. TCRdb re-derived calls from the 5' RACE reads in MiXCR, one entry per CDR3 protein. The sample contains about 150,000 distinct CDR3 sequences, less than 25% of which appear only once. The material sequenced was PBMCs or a T cell subset sorted from them (not recorded which). All receptors come from an adult woman who had mild COVID-19 (a few samples of this study predate the infection). Cell type and time point are not known.

This clonotype was seen a few times. The rearrangement joins TRBV3-1 to TRBJ1-2; D is ambiguous. V gave up 0 bases and J gave up 3 bases, with 8 bases separating them. Germline loops: CDR1 LGHDT, CDR2 YNNKEL (reference sequence). The CDR3 consists of 14 residues. The CDR3, as DNA: TGTGCCAGCAGCCAAGAACCAGGAGACTATGGCTACACCTTC. This sequence encodes CASSQEPGDYGYTF.

The sample holds a few counts of this clonotype. The chain combines TRBV5-8 with TRBJ2-1; D perhaps matches TRBD2 (5 bases). V lost 4 bases, J lost 9 bases, and 11 bases lay in between. Germline CDR1 is SGHTS and CDR2 is YDEGEE. CDR3 length: 12 amino acids. The CDR3: CASSAIEGEQFF. The CDR3 DNA sequence: TGTGCCAGCAGCGCAATAGAGGGTGAGCAGTTCTTC.

There are a few counts of this clonotype. V and J are TRBV7-9 and TRBJ2-5; no definite D call. There are 11 residues in the CDR3. Trimming left V 6 bases short and J 5 bases short, with 7 bases between. Germline V lookup: CDR1 SEHNR, CDR2 FQNEAQ (reference sequence). CDR3 bases: TGTGCCAGCAGTACGTGGGAGACCCAGTACTTC. Translating gives CASSTWETQYF.

This clonotype was observed a handful of times. V is TRBV12-3 or TRBV12-4 and J is TRBJ2-3; TRBD2 matches at 9 bases. The CDR3 runs to 16 residues. The junction had 4 bases not matched to a gene; V was cut back by 3 bases and J by 0 bases. The CDR3 is CASSFETSGSTDTQYF. In nucleotides, the CDR3 is TGTGCCAGCAGTTTCGAAACTAGCGGGAGCACAGATACGCAGTATTTT.

In nucleotides, the CDR3 is TGTGCCAGCAGCTCAGAACAGAGCACAGATACGCAGTATTTT. Encoded protein: CASSSEQSTDTQYF. The chain carries TRBV7-3 and TRBJ2-3; D gene uncertain. There are 14 residues in the CDR3. Germline CDR1 is SGHTA and CDR2 is FQGTGA. The V end lost 4 bases, the J end lost 0 bases, and 8 bases lay between the germline ends.

V usage is TRBV7-6 and J usage is TRBJ2-2, with D uncertain. With 0 bases removed from V and 5 bases from J, the gap between germline ends came to 4 bases. The length of the CDR3 is 13 residues. Germline assignment: CDR1 SGHVS and CDR2 FNYEAQ. CDR3 in amino acids: CASSLAETGELFF. In DNA form, the CDR3 reads TGTGCCAGCAGCTTAGCAGAGACCGGGGAGCTGTTTTTT.

V is TRBV9 and J is TRBJ2-5; 11 bases match TRBD2. Looked up from germline, CDR1 is SGDLS and CDR2 is YYNGEE. J gave up 5 bases and V 3 bases, and 6 bases lay outside the gene matches. The CDR3 contains 15 residues. The CDR3 DNA is TGTGCCAGCAGCGCCGCTAGCGGGAGGTCGGAGACCCAGTACTTC. This encodes CASSAASGRSETQYF.

A few counts support this clonotype. The CDR3 nucleotides are TGTGCCAGCAGTGAAGGGCCGCCCTACGAGCAGTACTTC. Translating it yields CASSEGPPYEQYF. The genes are TRBV6-1 and TRBJ2-7; D not resolved. The CDR3 totals 13 residues. Germline-derived CDR1 and CDR2 are MNHNS and SASEGT. Trimming stripped 1 base from V and 2 bases from J, with 6 bases between.

This chain joins TRBV5-5 and TRBJ2-1; no reliable D call. The germline V gene encodes CDR1 SGHKS and CDR2 YYEKEE (reference sequence). V gave up 0 bases and J gave up 0 bases, with 19 bases separating them. This CDR3 comprises 19 residues. The CDR3 spells CASSLVAILSSSSYNEQFF. The CDR3 coding sequence is TGTGCCAGCAGCTTGGTCGCTATCCTGTCATCGAGCTCCTACAATGAGCAGTTCTTC.

This chain joins TRBV11-2 and TRBJ1-1, with D uncertain. V lost 0 bases to trimming and J lost 3 bases, with 17 bases between them. This CDR3 is built from 17 residues. Germline V gives CDR1 SGHAT, CDR2 FQNNGV. This CDR3 is CASSLDSLGPEDTEAFF. CDR3 sequence (DNA): TGTGCCAGCAGCTTAGACTCCCTCGGGCCCGAGGACACTGAAGCTTTCTTT.

There are a few counts of this clonotype. At one end the junction does not follow the germline gene, possibly because of a read error. The rearrangement uses TRBV7-7 and TRBJ2-1; TRBD2 matches at 10 bases. The CDR3 totals 15 residues. Germline assignment: CDR1 SSHAT and CDR2 FNYEAQ (reference sequence). The CDR3 coding sequence is TGTGCTAGCAGCTTAGAAGCGGGAGGGTACAATGAGCAGTTCTTC. Translated: CASSLEAGGYNEQFF.

The CDR3 sequence is CASSYYVAGAGELFF. CDR3 nucleotides: TGTGCCAGCAGTTACTACGTAGCGGGAGCCGGGGAGCTGTTTTTT. The rearrangement joins TRBV6-5 to TRBJ2-2, with 9 positions matching TRBD2. CDR1 MNHEY and CDR2 SVGAGI come from the germline V gene. This CDR3 comprises 15 residues. J was trimmed by 6 bases and V by 1 base; bases with no gene match: 3.

CDR3: CASSLGNGNEQYF. For the CDR3, the DNA is TGTGCCAGCAGCTTGGGGAACGGGAACGAGCAGTACTTC. The V gene is TRBV5-6, the J gene TRBJ2-7, with TRBD2 as a possible D gene (5 bases). The length of the CDR3 is 13 residues. V was trimmed by 0 bases and J by 5 bases, leaving 9 bases between them. Germline CDR1 and CDR2: SGHDT and YYEEEE.

This chain uses TRBV20-1 with TRBJ2-5; D gene uncertain. This CDR3 is built from 14 residues. V was cut by 2 bases and J by 3 bases, with 13 bases left in between. Per germline, CDR1 DFQATT and CDR2 SNEGSKA (reference sequence). The CDR3 protein is CSARPRASEETQYF. The CDR3 coding sequence is TGCAGTGCTAGACCCCGGGCTTCGGAAGAGACCCAGTACTTC.

The chain recombines TRBV6-2 or TRBV6-3 with TRBJ2-1; no clear D gene. Per the germline V gene, CDR1 is MNHEY and CDR2 is SVGEGT. The CDR3 loop spans 13 amino acids. The V and J ends lost 0 bases and 8 bases respectively, with 8 bases between them. Written as DNA, the CDR3 is TGTGCCAGCAGTTACTCTCTGGGGTATGAGCAGTTCTTC. This encodes CASSYSLGYEQFF.

This clonotype was observed a few times. J is TRBJ1-1 and V is TRBV20-1; D unresolved. The CDR3 runs 11 residues. Germline loops: CDR1 DFQATT, CDR2 SNEGSKA (reference sequence). V lost 3 bases and J lost 0, with 2 bases in between. The DNA of the CDR3 is TGCAGTGCTAGTATGAACACTGAAGCTTTCTTT. It specifies CSASMNTEAFF.

The chain couples TRBV14 to TRBJ2-7, with a weak D call TRBD1 (6 bases). Germline assignment: CDR1 SGHDN and CDR2 FVKESK. V lost 4 bases to trimming and J lost 6 bases, with 16 bases between them. This CDR3 spans 14 amino acids. For the CDR3, the DNA is TGTGCCAGCAGCCCCCATCAGGGGACCTCCGAGCAGTACTTC. Translated: CASSPHQGTSEQYF.

The genes are TRBV15 and TRBJ2-7; maybe TRBD2 (5 bases). Germline CDR1 and CDR2: LNHNV and YYDKDF (reference sequence). V shed 0 bases and J shed 1 base, with 10 bases lying between them. The CDR3 spans 15 residues. The DNA for the CDR3 is TGTGCCACCAGCAGAGATCGCGGGCCTTCCTACGAGCAGTACTTC. Translation gives CATSRDRGPSYEQYF.

The gene calls are TRBV9 and TRBJ1-1; D may be TRBD1 (5 bases). The CDR3 runs to 17 residues. Germline V gene lookup returns CDR1 SGDLS and CDR2 YYNGEE. V gave up 0 bases and J gave up 0 bases, with 15 bases separating them. The DNA of the CDR3 is TGTGCCAGCAGCGTAGCCCCCGGGGCAGGGCTGAACACTGAAGCTTTCTTT. It specifies CASSVAPGAGLNTEAFF.

This clonotype was found once. This sequence joins TRBV30 and TRBJ2-2; no clear D gene. The length of the CDR3 is 12 residues. Germline CDR1 is GTSNPN and CDR2 is SVGIG (reference sequence). V lost 5 bases and J lost 4, with 8 bases in between. The CDR3 nucleotides read TGTGCCTGGGCGTTAGGCACCGGGGAGCTGTTTTTT. It yields the protein CAWALGTGELFF.

The V call is TRBV4-1, the J call TRBJ1-1; D possibly corresponds to TRBD1 (5 bases). CDR3 length: 16 amino acids. V lost 2 bases to trimming and J lost 0 bases, with 13 bases between them. Per germline, CDR1 MGHRA and CDR2 YSYEKL. CDR3 in amino acids: CASSQFGTVMNTEAFF. DNA of the CDR3: TGCGCCAGCAGCCAATTCGGGACGGTTATGAACACTGAAGCTTTCTTT.

V and J are TRBV29-1 and TRBJ1-1, with D hard to call. Trimming took 1 base from V and 1 from J, leaving 4 bases between them. The CDR3 totals 12 residues. The germline V gene has CDR1 SQVTM and CDR2 ANQGSEA. CDR3 sequence: CSVEAENTEAFF. DNA of the CDR3: TGCAGCGTTGAAGCAGAGAACACTGAAGCTTTCTTT.